The 14 T cell receptor beta chains presented below share a single source sample, sequenced in a study of response to subunit inactivated influenza vaccine. TCRdb re-derived calls from the RT-PCR reads in MiXCR, one entry per CDR3 protein. The sample consists of 500,000 to 750,000 distinct CDR3 sequences, approximately 14% of them appearing once. Sequencing used PBMCs from blood, obtained 12 days after vaccination. These receptors all stem from a man between 45 and 60 years old who received an inactivated influenza vaccine.

The V and J genes are TRBV7-8 and TRBJ2-7; D gene ambiguous. V was clipped by 2 bases and J by 2 bases, with 10 bases between them. This CDR3 is built from 14 residues. CDR1 is SGHVS and CDR2 is FQNEAQ in the germline V gene. The CDR3 DNA is TGTGCCAGCAGCTTAACTACAACGGCCTACGAGCAGTACTTC. It codes for CASSLTTTAYEQYF.

A few counts support this clonotype. The V gene is TRBV10-3, the J gene TRBJ2-1, with D maybe TRBD2 (5 bases). The germline V and J ends were trimmed by 7 bases and 7 bases, with 11 bases remaining between them. Germline values: CDR1 ENHRY, CDR2 SYGVKD. This CDR3 has 12 residues. CDR3 loop: CAIKESGNEQFF. Here the CDR3 DNA reads TGTGCCATCAAGGAGTCGGGGAATGAGCAGTTCTTC.

The J gene is TRBJ2-1, the V gene TRBV28; D might be TRBD2 (5 bases). Germline lookup yields CDR1 MDHEN and CDR2 SYDVKM. This CDR3 contains 18 residues. V was pared by 1 base and J by 10 bases, with 26 bases between. CDR3 bases: TGTGCCAGCAGTTTATCACCCAGTGGACTGAAGACGTCCGTAGAGCAGTTCTTC. Protein product: CASSLSPSGLKTSVEQFF.

The J gene is TRBJ2-7, the V gene TRBV2; D is undetermined. The CDR3 consists of 12 residues. The V end was cut by 9 bases, the J end by 4 bases, with 13 bases between. CDR1 SNHLY and CDR2 FYNNEI come from the germline V gene. CDR3 sequence reads: CASFVGIYEQYF. CDR3 in DNA: TGTGCCAGTTTCGTGGGGATTTACGAGCAGTACTTC.

The chain joins TRBV6-2 or TRBV6-3 to TRBJ2-3, with 8 bases that match TRBD2. Germline CDR1 is MNHEY and CDR2 is SVGEGT. Trimming removed 7 bases from V and 5 bases from J; junction bases left unmatched: 8. The CDR3 totals 14 residues. The CDR3 reads CASNTGLAGDTQYF. The CDR3 nucleotides are TGTGCCAGCAATACGGGGCTAGCGGGAGATACGCAGTATTTT.

The sample holds many counts of this clonotype. The rearrangement links TRBV5-6 to TRBJ1-1, with D unresolved. CDR1 is SGHDT and CDR2 is YYEEEE in the germline V gene. The CDR3 length is 13 residues. Deletions cut 5 bases from V and 1 base from J, with 9 bases between. The DNA of the CDR3 is TGTGCCAGCAGGGGTATCGCGAACACTGAAGCTTTCTTT. Protein product: CASRGIANTEAFF.

There are a few counts of this clonotype. The rearrangement joins TRBV5-1 to TRBJ2-5, with a possible D match to TRBD1 (6 bases). CDR3 length: 14 amino acids. V lost 2 bases to trimming and J lost 2 bases, with 10 bases between them. Germline values: CDR1 SGHRS, CDR2 YFSETQ. The CDR3, as DNA: TGCGCCAGCAGCTTCGGAGGACAGCAAGAGACCCAGTACTTC. It encodes CASSFGGQQETQYF.

Only a few counts were recorded for this clonotype. The CDR3 loop reads CASSQDPVDIRDSTNEKLFF. CDR3 DNA: TGCGCCAGCAGCCAAGATCCAGTCGATATCCGGGACAGTACTAATGAAAAACTGTTTTTT. This rearrangement joins TRBV4-3 to TRBJ1-4; TRBD1 agrees at 7 bases. Trimming at V came to 0 bases and at J to 2 bases, leaving 15 bases not matched to a gene. The length of the CDR3 is 20 residues. Germline assignment: CDR1 LGHNA and CDR2 YSLEER.

The chain combines TRBV24-1 with TRBJ2-5, with 7 bases identical to TRBD2. Germline V gene lookup returns CDR1 KGHDR and CDR2 SFDVKD. The CDR3 sequence is 17 residues long. V shed 2 bases, J shed 0 bases, and the junction held 8 bases outside the gene matches. For the CDR3, the DNA is TGTGCCACCAGTGATTCTTTCAGCGGGATAAACCAAGAGACCCAGTACTTC. Translating it yields CATSDSFSGINQETQYF.

Ten or more counts support this clonotype. V gene TRBV5-6 combines with J gene TRBJ2-1, with 9 positions matching TRBD2. The J segment lost 4 bases and the V segment lost 1 base, leaving 6 bases of the junction unmatched. Germline V CDR1 and CDR2: SGHDT, YYEEEE. The CDR3 spans 16 residues. Here the CDR3 reads CASSLLAGLAYNEQFF. The CDR3 nucleotides read TGTGCCAGCAGCTTGTTGGCCGGACTAGCGTACAATGAGCAGTTCTTC. Full variable domain (outside the CDR3, taken from reference TRBV5-6 and TRBJ2-1): DAGVTQSPTHLIKTRGQQVTLRCSPKSGHDTVSWYQQALGQGPQFIFQYYEEEERQRGNFPDRFSGHQFPNYSSELNVNALLLGDSALYLCASSLLAGLAYNEQFFGPGTRLTVL.

This clonotype appeared a few times. This chain connects TRBV12-3 or TRBV12-4 to TRBJ2-2, with TRBD2 identical over 8 bases. The CDR3 loop spans 15 amino acids. The J segment lost 6 bases and the V segment lost 6 bases, leaving 9 bases of the junction unmatched. CDR3 residues: CASSPLRGGSGELFF. The CDR3 nucleotides are TGTGCCAGCAGCCCCCTCCGGGGGGGATCCGGGGAGCTGTTTTTT.

This clonotype was seen at least ten times. This chain connects TRBV7-9 to TRBJ2-5; unclear D gene. The CDR3 length is 13 residues. Trimming took off 4 bases at V and 4 bases at J, with 10 bases between the two ends. Per germline, CDR1 SEHNR and CDR2 FQNEAQ (reference sequence). CDR3 region: CASSSVQSETQYF. The DNA for the CDR3 is TGTGCCAGCAGCTCCGTACAGTCAGAGACCCAGTACTTC.

The rearrangement joins TRBV4-3 to TRBJ1-1, with 8 bases fitting TRBD1. From germline, CDR1 is LGHNA and CDR2 YSLEER. The trim removed 1 base at V and 5 bases at J, leaving 6 bases unmatched. The CDR3 sequence is 15 residues long. CDR3 sequence (DNA): TGCGCCAGCAGCCAAGCCCTAACAGGGGGTACTGAAGCTTTCTTT. This codes for CASSQALTGGTEAFF.

The sample holds a few counts of this clonotype. The V call is TRBV12-3 or TRBV12-4, the J call TRBJ2-7; TRBD2 aligns across 8 bases. Germline trimming cut 7 bases from V and 5 bases from J; bases unmatched to any gene: 13. This CDR3 comprises 15 residues. CDR3 DNA: TGTGCCAGCATCGAGACAGCGGGAGTCTCGGACGAGCAGTACTTC. Translated, it gives CASIETAGVSDEQYF.